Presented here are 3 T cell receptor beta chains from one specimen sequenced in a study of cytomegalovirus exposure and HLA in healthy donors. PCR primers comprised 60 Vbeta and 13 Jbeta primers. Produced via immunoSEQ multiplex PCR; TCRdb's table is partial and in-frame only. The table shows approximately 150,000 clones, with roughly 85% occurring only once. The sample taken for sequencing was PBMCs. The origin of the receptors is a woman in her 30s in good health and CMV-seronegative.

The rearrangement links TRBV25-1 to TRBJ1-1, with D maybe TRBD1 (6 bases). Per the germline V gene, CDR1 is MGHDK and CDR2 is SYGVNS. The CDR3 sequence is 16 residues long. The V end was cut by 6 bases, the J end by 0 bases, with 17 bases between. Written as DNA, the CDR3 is TGTGCCAGCAGGGCCGCCCTGGGGGCAATGAACACTGAAGCTTTCTTT. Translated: CASRAALGAMNTEAFF.

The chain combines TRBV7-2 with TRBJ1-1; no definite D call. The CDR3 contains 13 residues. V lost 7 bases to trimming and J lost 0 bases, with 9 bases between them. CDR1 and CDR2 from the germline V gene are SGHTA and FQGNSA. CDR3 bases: TGTGCCAGCACCCTGAGGATGAACACTGAAGCTTTCTTT. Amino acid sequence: CASTLRMNTEAFF.

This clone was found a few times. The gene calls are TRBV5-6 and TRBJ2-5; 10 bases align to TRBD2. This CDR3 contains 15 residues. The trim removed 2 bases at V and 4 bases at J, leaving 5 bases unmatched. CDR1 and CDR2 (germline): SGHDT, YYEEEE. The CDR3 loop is CASSFKIAGGETQYF. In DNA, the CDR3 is TGTGCCAGCAGCTTTAAGATAGCGGGGGGAGAGACCCAGTACTTC.